The next 20 T cell receptor beta chains were all read from a single sample in a study of Graves' ophthalmopathy and Graves' hyperthyroidism. CDR3 regions of TCR beta were amplified from RNA transcripts. After a first-round RT-PCR with HTBI primers, a second-round multiplex PCR was run. TCRdb called the multiplex PCR reads again in MiXCR, with one record for every CDR3 protein. The data contain around 520,000 distinct CDR3 sequences, 39% of them singletons. The sample consisted of peripheral blood or thyroid tissue (not recorded which). These receptors were collected from an adult man with Graves' hyperthyroidism.

This clonotype was observed a handful of times. V usage is TRBV19 and J usage is TRBJ1-2, with 8 bases aligning to TRBD1. The ends lost 7 bases at V and 2 bases at J; junction bases unmatched: 6. Per the germline V gene, CDR1 is LNHDA and CDR2 is SQIVND (reference sequence). CDR3 length equals 14 residues. The CDR3: CASTPGQVNYGYTF. Written as DNA, the CDR3 is TGTGCCAGTACTCCGGGACAGGTCAACTATGGCTACACCTTC.

This clonotype came up many times. This sequence joins TRBV10-3 and TRBJ1-1; tentative D call: TRBD1 (5 bases). The germline CDR1 and CDR2 sequences are ENHRY and SYGVKD. This CDR3 region has 15 residues. V was clipped by 6 bases and J by 6 bases, with 20 bases between them. The CDR3 reads CAIRGDGWGYAEAFF. The CDR3 DNA reads TGTGCCATCAGGGGGGACGGGTGGGGGTACGCTGAAGCTTTCTTT.

This clonotype was seen more than once but under ten times. The chain joins TRBV5-4 to TRBJ2-5; weak D call: TRBD1 (6 bases). CDR3 length: 14 amino acids. Trimming took 0 bases from V and 6 from J, leaving 12 bases between them. Germline loops: CDR1 SGHNT, CDR2 YYREEE (reference sequence). The CDR3 bases are TGTGCCAGCAGCTTGGGTGGGGGCGGAAAGACCCAGTACTTC. Residues: CASSLGGGGKTQYF.

This clonotype has more than one count but fewer than ten. The CDR3 DNA follows: TGTGCCGCCGGACAGGGAGTGGCAGATACGCAGTATTTT. It encodes CAAGQGVADTQYF. The chain is built from TRBV24-1 and TRBJ2-3; 8 bases match TRBD1. Germline V gives CDR1 KGHDR, CDR2 SFDVKD. There are 13 residues in the CDR3. V lost 12 bases and J lost 4; bases outside the gene matches: 8.

This clonotype has more than one count but fewer than ten. This sequence joins TRBV6-1 and TRBJ2-7, with 11 bases aligning to TRBD2. Germline CDR1 and CDR2: MNHNS and SASEGT. The CDR3 has 14 residues. With V trimmed by 7 bases and J by 5 bases, 7 bases remained unmatched. The CDR3 spells CASIPRLAGNEQYF. CDR3 bases: TGTGCCAGCATCCCCAGACTAGCGGGAAACGAGCAGTACTTC.

This clonotype was counted between two and nine times. This chain uses TRBV7-3 with TRBJ2-2; 10 bases align to TRBD2. Per the germline V gene, CDR1 is SGHTA and CDR2 is FQGTGA. The CDR3 spans 19 residues. The V gene end was trimmed by 5 bases and the J gene end by 2 bases; junction bases not matched to a gene: 14. The CDR3 here is CASSPIGMSGRANTGELFF. CDR3 DNA sequence: TGTGCCAGCAGCCCAATCGGGATGAGCGGGAGGGCCAACACCGGGGAGCTGTTTTTT. The full variable domain, completed using reference TRBV7-3 and TRBJ2-2, is GAGVSQTPSNKVTEKGKYVELRCDPISGHTALYWYRQSLGQGPEFLIYFQGTGAADDSGLPNDRFFAVRPEGSVSTLKIQRTERGDSAVYLCASSPIGMSGRANTGELFFGEGSRLTVL.

This clonotype was found a few times. The chain uses TRBV19 and TRBJ2-2; the D is unclear. CDR3 length: 14 amino acids. Trimming took off 7 bases at V and 7 bases at J, with 16 bases between the two ends. The germline V gene encodes CDR1 LNHDA and CDR2 SQIVND (reference sequence). In DNA form, the CDR3 reads TGTGCCAGTAAACTCCCTAATAAGGGCGGGGAGCTGTTTTTT. Its translation: CASKLPNKGGELFF.

The rearrangement links TRBV6-6 to TRBJ1-3, with D perhaps TRBD1 (5 bases). V was shortened by 6 bases and J by 0 bases, with 18 bases between the two germline ends. Germline V gives CDR1 MNHNY, CDR2 SVGAGI (reference sequence). This CDR3 contains 17 residues. This chain's CDR3 is CASSPATGLISGNTIYF. CDR3 nucleotide sequence: TGTGCCAGCAGCCCAGCCACAGGACTCATCTCTGGAAACACCATATATTTT.

The DNA of the CDR3 is TGTGCCAGCAGCTTGGGAGGGACAGGGGAAGTACTGTTTTTT. This encodes CASSLGGTGEVLFF. The chain carries TRBV5-8 and TRBJ1-4, with 10 nucleotides matching TRBD1. The J segment lost 13 bases and the V segment lost 0 bases, leaving 6 bases of the junction unmatched. The germline CDR1 and CDR2 sequences are SGHTS and YDEGEE. This CDR3 has 14 residues.

This clonotype was picked up many times. This chain uses TRBV7-9 with TRBJ1-1; D unresolved. The CDR3 runs 13 residues. Trimming stripped 4 bases from V and 0 bases from J, with 6 bases between. Germline assignment: CDR1 SEHNR and CDR2 FQNEAQ (reference sequence). The CDR3 is CASSSTMNTEAFF. The CDR3 DNA reads as TGTGCCAGCAGCTCAACTATGAACACTGAAGCTTTCTTT.

This clonotype has just a few counts. V usage is TRBV4-1 and J usage is TRBJ2-5; TRBD2 matches 16 bases. J was trimmed by 0 bases and V by 5 bases; bases with no gene match: 6. This CDR3 is 18 amino acids long. In germline, CDR1 is MGHRA, CDR2 YSYEKL. DNA of the CDR3: TGCGCCAGCAGCTCTGGGACTAGCGGGGGGGCGAACCAAGAGACCCAGTACTTC. It codes for CASSSGTSGGANQETQYF.

This clonotype showed up many times. The rearrangement joins TRBV4-1 to TRBJ1-2, with 8 bases identical to TRBD1. J lost 0 bases, V lost 1 base, and 1 base had no gene match. Germline V gives CDR1 MGHRA, CDR2 YSYEKL. This CDR3 has 15 amino acids. CDR3 in DNA: TGCGCCAGCAGCCAAGCGGGACAGGCTAACTATGGCTACACCTTC. Amino acids: CASSQAGQANYGYTF.

CDR3 bases: TGTGCCAGCAGCCCCCCCGGGACGGAGACTAATGAAAAACTGTTTTTT. This translates into CASSPPGTETNEKLFF. The rearrangement uses TRBV7-9 and TRBJ1-4, with TRBD1 as a possible D gene (5 bases). The germline CDR1 and CDR2 sequences are SEHNR and FQNEAQ (reference sequence). Trimming stripped 5 bases from V and 2 bases from J, with 15 bases between. The CDR3 has 16 amino acids.

A remark on this clonotype: A much larger clonotype is one base distant, so this may be a read error. The chain links TRBV3-1 to TRBJ2-6, with TRBD2 matching over 11 bases. The germline V gene encodes CDR1 LGHDT and CDR2 YNNKEL (reference sequence). The J segment lost 6 bases and the V segment lost 3 bases, leaving 10 bases of the junction unmatched. CDR3 length: 18 amino acids. In DNA form, the CDR3 reads TGTGCCAGCAGCCATGTGCTAGCGGGAGGCGTGGCGGCCAACGTCCTGACTTTC. As protein: CASSHVLAGGVAANVLTF. The full variable domain, with the rest looked up from reference TRBV3-1 and TRBJ2-6, is DTAVSQTPKYLVTQMGNDKSIKCEQNLGHDTMYWYKQDSKKFLKIMFSYNNKELIINETVPNRFSPKSPDKAHLNLHINSLELGDSAVYFCASSHVLAGGVAANVLTFGAGSRLTVL.

There are many counts of this clonotype. This chain connects TRBV7-8 to TRBJ2-7; D unclear. Germline V lookup: CDR1 SGHVS, CDR2 FQNEAQ. This CDR3 region has 15 residues. V lost 5 bases, J lost 4 bases, and 18 bases lay in between. The CDR3 loop is CASSPRPPSPYEQYF. The CDR3 region has the DNA TGTGCCAGCAGCCCGCGGCCTCCCTCTCCTTACGAGCAGTACTTC.

This clonotype has at least ten counts. V gene TRBV25-1 combines with J gene TRBJ2-2; 9 bases are shared with TRBD1. CDR3 length: 18 residues. Germline loops: CDR1 MGHDK, CDR2 SYGVNS. V was pared by 4 bases and J by 0 bases, with 9 bases of the junction left unmatched. The CDR3 coding sequence is TGTGCCAGCAGTGCCTTTACAGGGGGCTACGCGAACACCGGGGAGCTGTTTTTT. This sequence encodes CASSAFTGGYANTGELFF.

On this clonotype: A single base separates this from a much larger clone, so it may be a read error. The chain combines TRBV6-1 with TRBJ1-5; D gene ambiguous. The CDR3 is 13 amino acids. Between the trimmed V and J ends, which lost 5 bases and 11 bases, there was a span of 16 bases. The V gene's germline CDR1 is MNHNS and CDR2 SASEGT. The CDR3 bases are TGTGCCAGCAGTTACTCCCGGGATCGGGCCCAGCATTTT. The encoded protein is CASSYSRDRAQHF.

This clonotype showed up many times. This sequence joins TRBV24-1 and TRBJ1-5; no clear D. The CDR3 is made up of 15 amino acids. CDR1 and CDR2 (germline): KGHDR, SFDVKD. Between the trimmed V and J ends, which lost 3 bases and 2 bases, there was a span of 10 bases. The CDR3 DNA sequence: TGTGCCACCAGTGATGAGGGTTTGGGCAATCAGCCCCAGCATTTT. It is translated as CATSDEGLGNQPQHF.

In this sample, this clonotype turned up many times. The V gene is TRBV9, the J gene TRBJ1-3, with 7 nucleotides matching TRBD1. Germline values: CDR1 SGDLS, CDR2 YYNGEE. The V segment lost 3 bases and the J segment 6 bases; nucleotides outside the gene matches: 6. The CDR3 is 14 amino acids. The DNA for the CDR3 is TGTGCCAGCAGCGATTCCGGGACAGCAAACACCATATATTTT. Translation: CASSDSGTANTIYF.

This clonotype has a single count. The genes are TRBV25-1 and TRBJ2-2; D is perhaps TRBD2 (6 bases). The V gene's germline CDR1 is MGHDK and CDR2 SYGVNS. There are 15 residues in the CDR3. V lost 7 bases, J lost 4 bases, and 16 bases lay in between. In nucleotides, the CDR3 is TGTGCCAGCATTTCGGGGGTTAGTGGCACCGGGGAGCTGTTTTTT. The encoded protein is CASISGVSGTGELFF. The full variable domain, in which reference TRBV25-1 and TRBJ2-2 provide the parts outside the CDR3, is EADIYQTPRYLVIGTGKKITLECSQTMGHDKMYWYQQDPGMELHLIHYSYGVNSTEKGDLSSESTVSRIRTEHFPLTLESARPSHTSQYLCASISGVSGTGELFFGEGSRLTVL.